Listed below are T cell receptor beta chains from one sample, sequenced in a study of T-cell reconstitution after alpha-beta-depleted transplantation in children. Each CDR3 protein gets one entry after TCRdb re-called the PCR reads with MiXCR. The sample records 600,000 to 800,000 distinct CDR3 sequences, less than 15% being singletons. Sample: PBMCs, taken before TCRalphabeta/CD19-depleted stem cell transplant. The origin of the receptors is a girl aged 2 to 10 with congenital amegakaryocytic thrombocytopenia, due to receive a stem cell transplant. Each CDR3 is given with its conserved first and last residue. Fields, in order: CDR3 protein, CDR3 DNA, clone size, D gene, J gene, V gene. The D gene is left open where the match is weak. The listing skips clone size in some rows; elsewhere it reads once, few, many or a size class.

CDR3: CATSRSIVRPDDEQYF
DNA: TGTGCCACCAGCAGAAGTATAGTGAGACCTGACGACGAGCAGTACTTC
size: many
D: .
J: TRBJ2-7
V: TRBV15

CDR3: CSVRGGEQFF
DNA: TGCAGTGTTCGAGGAGGGGAGCAGTTCTTC
size: many
D: .
J: TRBJ2-1
V: TRBV20-1

CDR3: CASSSYTGAYGYTF
DNA: TGTGCCAGCAGCTCGTATACAGGGGCCTATGGCTACACCTTC
size: few
D: TRBD1
J: TRBJ1-2
V: TRBV11-2

CDR3: CSAIGSGETQYF
DNA: TGCAGTGCTATCGGTAGCGGAGAGACCCAGTACTTC
size: many
D: .
J: TRBJ2-5
V: TRBV20-1

CDR3: CASSAPPSSGAETYEQYF
DNA: TGCGCCAGCAGCGCCCCGCCCTCGAGTGGGGCTGAAACCTACGAGCAGTACTTC
size: few
D: .
J: TRBJ2-7
V: TRBV4-1

CDR3: CASSQEFPTGVGTGELFF
DNA: TGCGCCAGCAGCCAAGAGTTCCCGACAGGGGTGGGCACCGGGGAGCTGTTTTTT
size: .
D: TRBD1
J: TRBJ2-2
V: TRBV4-1

CDR3: CAIKPDTNNEKLFF
DNA: TGTGCCATCAAACCCGACACTAATAATGAAAAACTGTTTTTT
size: many
D: .
J: TRBJ1-4
V: TRBV12-3/TRBV12-4

CDR3: CASLRVAERRNEQFF
DNA: TGTGCCAGCCTCCGGGTGGCAGAAAGGCGTAATGAGCAGTTCTTC
size: few
D: .
J: TRBJ2-1
V: TRBV27

CDR3: CASSFLAGEHNEQFF
DNA: TGTGCCAGCAGCTTTCTAGCGGGAGAACACAATGAGCAGTTCTTC
size: many
D: TRBD2
J: TRBJ2-1
V: TRBV7-8

CDR3: CASSLVGDRFNEQFF
DNA: TGTGCCAGCAGCTTAGTGGGGGACCGATTCAATGAGCAGTTCTTC
size: many
D: .
J: TRBJ2-1
V: TRBV11-2

CDR3: CSVVVDFSYEQYF
DNA: TGCAGCGTTGTAGTGGACTTCTCCTACGAGCAGTACTTC
size: few
D: .
J: TRBJ2-7
V: TRBV29-1

CDR3: CSVEVYLVRETQYF
DNA: TGCAGCGTTGAGGTCTACTTGGTGCGCGAGACCCAGTACTTC
size: many
D: .
J: TRBJ2-5
V: TRBV29-1

CDR3: CSASLPRFQETQYF
DNA: TGCAGTGCGAGCCTCCCTAGATTCCAAGAGACCCAGTACTTC
size: many
D: .
J: TRBJ2-5
V: TRBV20-1

CDR3: CSVENQAGTNTGELFF
DNA: TGCAGCGTTGAAAACCAAGCGGGAACGAACACCGGGGAGCTGTTTTTT
size: .
D: TRBD2
J: TRBJ2-2
V: TRBV29-1

CDR3: CASSYSHRETDTQYF
DNA: TGTGCCAGCAGTTACTCCCACAGGGAAACAGATACGCAGTATTTT
size: .
D: .
J: TRBJ2-3
V: TRBV6-5

CDR3: CSARSLAGGTGELFF
DNA: TGCAGTGCTAGGTCGCTAGCGGGAGGCACCGGGGAGCTGTTTTTT
size: .
D: TRBD2
J: TRBJ2-2
V: TRBV20-1

CDR3: CATRTPGELFF
DNA: TGTGCCACCAGGACTCCCGGGGAGCTGTTTTTT
size: .
D: .
J: TRBJ2-2
V: TRBV24-1

CDR3: CASSIGSTPYEQYF
DNA: TGTGCCAGCAGTATCGGGAGTACCCCCTACGAGCAGTACTTC
size: many
D: .
J: TRBJ2-7
V: TRBV12-3/TRBV12-4

CDR3: CASSLTGDGYEQYF
DNA: TGTGCCAGCAGTTTGACGGGAGATGGCTACGAGCAGTACTTC
size: few
D: .
J: TRBJ2-7
V: TRBV12-3/TRBV12-4

CDR3: CASTPVSGWTYTDTQYF
DNA: TGTGCCAGCACCCCGGTGTCTGGATGGACGTACACAGATACGCAGTATTTT
size: many
D: .
J: TRBJ2-3
V: TRBV27

CDR3: CASSWFNQPQHF
DNA: TGTGCCAGCAGCTGGTTTAATCAGCCCCAGCATTTT
size: many
D: .
J: TRBJ1-5
V: TRBV7-2

CDR3: CASSLAGTFDTQYF
DNA: TGTGCCAGCAGCTTGGCGGGGACGTTTGATACGCAGTATTTT
size: few
D: .
J: TRBJ2-3
V: TRBV7-8

CDR3: CASSPYRGDNEQFF
DNA: TGTGCCAGCAGCCCCTACAGAGGAGACAATGAGCAGTTCTTC
size: .
D: .
J: TRBJ2-1
V: TRBV7-8

CDR3: CASSPSRVGTGELFF
DNA: TGTGCCAGCAGCCCGAGCAGAGTTGGCACCGGGGAGCTGTTTTTT
size: many
D: .
J: TRBJ2-2
V: TRBV12-3/TRBV12-4

CDR3: CASSLVLYSPLHF
DNA: TGTGCCAGCAGTTTAGTGCTATACTCACCCCTCCACTTT
size: .
D: .
J: TRBJ1-6
V: TRBV28

CDR3: CASSPALGENIQYF
DNA: TGTGCCAGCTCACCAGCCCTCGGAGAAAACATTCAGTACTTC
size: many
D: .
J: TRBJ2-4
V: TRBV18

CDR3: CASSFNRGNEQFF
DNA: TGTGCCAGCAGCTTCAACAGGGGAAATGAGCAGTTCTTC
size: many
D: TRBD1
J: TRBJ2-1
V: TRBV7-2

CDR3: CASSLGAGNTGELFF
DNA: TGTGCCAGCAGTTTAGGAGCGGGAAATACCGGGGAGCTGTTTTTT
size: many
D: TRBD2
J: TRBJ2-2
V: TRBV12-3/TRBV12-4

CDR3: CASSDRRTDYNEQFF
DNA: TGTGCCAGCAGCGACCGTCGGACAGACTACAATGAGCAGTTCTTC
size: few
D: .
J: TRBJ2-1
V: TRBV7-8

CDR3: CASSSRAPGPKAFF
DNA: TGCGCCAGCAGCTCCCGAGCCCCCGGGCCAAAAGCTTTCTTT
size: many
D: .
J: TRBJ1-1
V: TRBV5-1

CDR3: CSATVAHEQYF
DNA: TGCAGTGCCACGGTGGCTCACGAGCAGTACTTC
size: many
D: .
J: TRBJ2-7
V: TRBV20-1

CDR3: CASSLHFRVTNEQFF
DNA: TGTGCCAGCTCACTTCACTTCAGGGTTACCAATGAGCAGTTCTTC
size: few
D: .
J: TRBJ2-1
V: TRBV18

CDR3: CASIKGPQETQYF
DNA: TGTGCCAGCATTAAGGGGCCTCAAGAGACCCAGTACTTC
size: few
D: .
J: TRBJ2-5
V: TRBV28

CDR3: CSVESGRRYNEQFF
DNA: TGCAGCGTTGAAAGCGGGAGGAGGTACAATGAGCAGTTCTTC
size: many
D: TRBD2
J: TRBJ2-1
V: TRBV29-1

CDR3: CASRGLGTQYF
DNA: TGTGCCAGCAGGGGCCTAGGAACCCAGTACTTC
size: .
D: .
J: TRBJ2-5
V: TRBV12-3/TRBV12-4

CDR3: CATSRALTDTQYF
DNA: TGTGCCACCAGCAGAGCCCTGACAGATACGCAGTATTTT
size: many
D: .
J: TRBJ2-3
V: TRBV15

CDR3: CASSLWAGGLTDTQYF
DNA: TGTGCCAGCAGTTTATGGGCAGGGGGCCTCACAGATACGCAGTATTTT
size: many
D: TRBD1
J: TRBJ2-3
V: TRBV27

CDR3: CASSFDGGRDTQYF
DNA: TGTGCCAGCAGCTTTGACGGAGGTAGAGATACGCAGTATTTT
size: .
D: .
J: TRBJ2-3
V: TRBV7-2

CDR3: CASREASGTDEQFF
DNA: TGCGCCAGCAGGGAAGCTAGCGGGACAGATGAGCAGTTCTTC
size: many
D: TRBD2
J: TRBJ2-1
V: TRBV5-1

CDR3: CASRGTGLGYEQYF
DNA: TGTGCCAGCAGGGGGACAGGGTTGGGCTACGAGCAGTACTTC
size: many
D: TRBD1
J: TRBJ2-7
V: TRBV12-3/TRBV12-4

CDR3: CSVALAGIYEQYF
DNA: TGCAGCGTTGCATTGGCGGGAATCTACGAGCAGTACTTC
size: few
D: .
J: TRBJ2-7
V: TRBV29-1

CDR3: CASSLAGGSPNEQFF
DNA: TGCGCCAGCAGCTTGGCAGGGGGCTCTCCCAATGAGCAGTTCTTC
size: few
D: TRBD1
J: TRBJ2-1
V: TRBV5-1

CDR3: CASSSRGTLVGGYTF
DNA: TGCGCCAGCAGCTCACGCGGGACTCTTGTAGGTGGCTACACCTTC
size: .
D: .
J: TRBJ1-2
V: TRBV5-1

CDR3: CSADAGRGDEQFF
DNA: TGCAGTGCAGACGCAGGGCGCGGCGATGAGCAGTTCTTC
size: .
D: .
J: TRBJ2-1
V: TRBV20-1

CDR3: CSGDHQETQYF
DNA: TGCAGTGGCGATCACCAAGAGACCCAGTACTTC
size: .
D: .
J: TRBJ2-5
V: TRBV20-1

CDR3: CASRARQGKNIQYF
DNA: TGTGCCAGCAGGGCCCGGCAGGGCAAAAACATTCAGTACTTC
size: few
D: .
J: TRBJ2-4
V: TRBV5-6

CDR3: CAISESMGGPYEQYF
DNA: TGTGCCATCAGTGAGTCGATGGGGGGACCCTACGAGCAGTACTTC
size: many
D: .
J: TRBJ2-7
V: TRBV10-3

CDR3: CSARGSLARVGEQYF
DNA: TGCAGTGCTAGAGGATCTCTAGCGAGAGTGGGAGAGCAGTACTTC
size: few
D: .
J: TRBJ2-7
V: TRBV20-1

CDR3: CASSLRVANTGELFF
DNA: TGTGCCAGCAGTTTAAGGGTCGCGAACACCGGGGAGCTGTTTTTT
size: many
D: .
J: TRBJ2-2
V: TRBV12-3/TRBV12-4

CDR3: CASSSSGQPATNEKLFF
DNA: TGTGCCAGCAGTTCCTCCGGACAGCCCGCAACTAATGAAAAACTGTTTTTT
size: many
D: .
J: TRBJ1-4
V: TRBV28

CDR3: CASSPEGRASGPYNEQFF
DNA: TGTGCCAGCAGCCCGGAGGGACGGGCCTCCGGCCCCTACAATGAGCAGTTCTTC
size: .
D: .
J: TRBJ2-1
V: TRBV7-6

CDR3: CSASSGISYEQYF
DNA: TGCAGTGCTAGTTCGGGGATTTCCTACGAGCAGTACTTC
size: many
D: .
J: TRBJ2-7
V: TRBV20-1

CDR3: CSATKRANYEQYF
DNA: TGCAGTGCTACCAAGCGGGCTAACTACGAGCAGTACTTC
size: many
D: .
J: TRBJ2-7
V: TRBV20-1

CDR3: CSARRASGALIYNEQFF
DNA: TGCAGTGCTAGAAGGGCTAGCGGTGCCTTAATTTACAATGAGCAGTTCTTC
size: few
D: TRBD2
J: TRBJ2-1
V: TRBV20-1

CDR3: CASSLSGAASGRVLYEQYF
DNA: TGTGCCAGCAGCTTATCAGGAGCTGCTAGCGGGAGGGTTCTCTACGAGCAGTACTTC
size: few
D: TRBD2
J: TRBJ2-7
V: TRBV7-6

CDR3: CASSSGVEQFF
DNA: TGTGCCAGCAGTTCGGGAGTTGAGCAGTTCTTC
size: many
D: .
J: TRBJ2-1
V: TRBV7-9

CDR3: CASKTSDGYEQYF
DNA: TGTGCCAGCAAGACTAGCGATGGTTACGAGCAGTACTTC
size: many
D: TRBD2
J: TRBJ2-7
V: TRBV12-3/TRBV12-4

CDR3: CASSPGTSGGELFF
DNA: TGTGCCAGCAGCCCCGGGACTAGCGGCGGGGAGCTGTTTTTT
size: many
D: TRBD2
J: TRBJ2-2
V: TRBV7-9

CDR3: CASRPLGDTQYF
DNA: TGTGCCAGCAGACCTCTGGGAGATACGCAGTATTTT
size: many
D: .
J: TRBJ2-3
V: TRBV12-3/TRBV12-4

CDR3: CSARTSGTKNTGELFF
DNA: TGCAGTGCCCGGACTAGCGGGACCAAGAACACCGGGGAGCTGTTTTTT
size: .
D: TRBD2
J: TRBJ2-2
V: TRBV20-1